This section outlines one TCR beta chain sequence together with its context. The specificity of this receptor is unknown. There are no base qualities to consult, and no much larger clone falls within one base. The cohort comprised hundreds of healthy bone marrow donors. All cohort members were sampled while nominally healthy, although unrecorded immune exposures were likely present. The donor was CMV seropositive and belonged to the group of 250 to 300 seropositive cohort members. Every donor gave a peripheral blood sample, and the peripheral blood mononuclear cells from that sample were used for TCR beta sequencing. Genomic DNA extraction from the blood cell samples was performed with the Qiagen DNeasy Blood Extraction Kit. This sample is part of a study of cytomegalovirus exposure and HLA in healthy donors (dated by TCRdb to the late 2010s). Notes on the research overall: According to an earlier analysis of 587 of the donors, about 179 million T cells yielded 117 million unique TCR beta sequences and 276 Gb of sequence data. Roughly 320 gigabases of sequencing data and tens of millions of unique TCR sequences made up an early release that covered approximately 620 HLA-typed donors. Among the roughly 390 genotyped donors, 75% to 90% belonged to the genetic ancestry cluster associated with self-reported Caucasian donors. The study was designed to test whether signatures of past pathogen exposure could be identified by cataloging public T cell receptors. The study used immunosequencing to profile the T cell repertoires of approximately 650 subjects and linked those repertoires to cytomegalovirus serostatus. A separate validation cohort of roughly 120 different subjects was used in addition to the roughly 640-subject first cohort. High-throughput TCR immunosequencing, statistical association of individual TCRs with disease status, and machine learning were combined to predict cytomegalovirus infection status. A later analysis re-analyzed previously published TCR beta repertoires from several hundred donors and added high-resolution HLA genotyping to study TCR occurrence patterns. Rather than using new phenotypic data, the later analysis identified candidate immune exposures from TCR beta sequences and from how often those sequences occurred across donors. To decide whether each TCR beta V gene segment behaved as functional or pseudogenic, an earlier analysis of some 580 of the donors relied on high-throughput TCR beta sequencing. Donor age, sex, ethnicity and CMV serostatus were compiled alongside the repertoire data. A later genetic analysis used genome-wide SNP genotypes for about 65% of the 666 donors, treating that subset as a discovery cohort. Every discovery cohort repertoire had been produced on one sequencing platform. Class I and class II HLA loci were covered by the typing at four-digit resolution. The number of typed donors differed by locus: about 620-640 for A, B, C, DRB1 and DQB1; 522 for DQA1; 606 for DPA1; and some 430 for DPB1. Because of strong linkage in the cohort, a handful of DR-DQ haplotypes were treated as single units for association and clustering. Among roughly 400 genotyped donors of the cohort, an average of roughly 230,000 unique TCR beta nucleotide sequences was sequenced per donor, of which about 18% were non-productive.

The library was generated by the immunoSEQ multiplex PCR assay. A mixture of 60 forward primers for TCR Vbeta segments and 13 reverse primers for TCR Jbeta segments was used in the multiplex PCR. Amplification of the CDR3 region of rearranged TCR beta genes was performed with a multiplex PCR assay on genomic DNA. Amplified TCR beta libraries were sequenced as 87-base-pair reads on the Illumina HiSeq System. Per the source publication's procedure: A later analysis tallied around 82 million unique TCR beta chains across the 700 or so repertoires, and approximately 12 million of those chains were shared by two or more donors. A nearest-neighbor algorithm error-corrected the raw reads and collapsed the reads into unique sequences, merging closely related sequences to remove PCR and sequencing errors. V, D and J gene segments were assigned by aligning CDR3 sequences to IMGT reference sequences. Each retained sequence needed at least a six-nucleotide match to both a V gene segment and a J gene segment. A rearrangement was called productive if the CDR3 had no stop codons and remained in frame with V and J, and every other rearrangement was called non-productive. Following IMGT convention, CDR3 was defined as the stretch from the second conserved V-encoded cysteine up to the conserved J-encoded phenylalanine. The earlier analysis of approximately 590 of the donors excluded any sequence lacking an unambiguous match to a single V gene segment. An earlier analysis of a few hundred of the donors classified V segments as functional when productive rearrangements were above 56.7% and as segregating when the standard deviation between donors was above 5%. A statistical classification framework was built for diagnosing cytomegalovirus status from the catalog of TCR beta chain sequences. In a later analysis, V and J genes were assigned by comparing TCR nucleotide sequences against IMGT/GENE-DB human TR gene sequences. In a later analysis, CDR3 sequences and most-parsimonious VDJ recombination scenarios were assigned using the TCRdist pipeline. In a later analysis, each TCR beta chain was defined by its CDR3 amino acid sequence together with its V-gene family, and reads without a unique V-gene family were excluded. In a later analysis, fewer than 650 highly shared, low-generation-probability nucleotide sequences were removed to address suspected cross-contamination and a sequencing artifact. For each public chain, a later analysis derived a clonal expansion index from normalized ranks of inferred template counts within each repertoire. A later analysis computed generation probabilities with a VDJ recombination model fitted to out-of-frame rearrangements, and checked the results against IGoR. In a later analysis, hypergeometric tests were used to score TCR-TCR, TCR-HLA and TCR-CMV co-occurrence, with a repertoire-size bias correction applied to TCR pairs. In a later analysis, false discovery rates were estimated by permuting HLA or CMV assignments 20 times. A later analysis grouped co-occurring TCRs with DBSCAN, adding TCRdist sequence similarity when clustering within HLA-allele-positive subsets. Repertoires with fewer than 30,000 or more than 120,000 public chains, plus five repertoires with anomalous nucleotide sharing, were excluded from co-occurrence clustering. The immuneACCESS repertoire file appears here via TCRdb, limited to in-frame rearrangements. These files lack a portion of the clones; in checked studies, under half of the deficit traces to unresolved V genes, and the cause of the others is not known. That table is the source of V, J and clone size, and D and trimming were worked out from the DNA. This sample gives fewer than 200,000 clones in total; about 85% of them show up just once. The top ten hold roughly 4.5% of the sample.

Findings and caveats that apply to the study as a whole: Linkage disequilibrium might explain the correlated functional status among segregating V segments, but an unknown experimental factor could not be ruled out. Most TCR sequences were seen in very few donors, while some public TCRs were found in many individuals. According to a later genetic analysis, donors in an Asian-associated ancestry cluster had fewer N-insertions in productive TCRs than the roughly 670-donor mean. This cohort had only TCR beta chains sequenced, and the lack of alpha or paired-chain data limited which features could be detected. Cytomegalovirus status was reported to be diagnosed by the classifier with high specificity and sensitivity in both the original and validation cohorts. The presence/absence analyses assumed that sequencing depth was roughly uniform across donors, and that assumption may not be true. The sequencing pipeline was judged likely to have produced a cluster of highly shared sequence variants as a technical artifact. According to a later analysis, TCR association rates differed among HLA loci, with DRB1 alleles showing the most associated TCRs and HLA-C alleles showing the fewest. A later genetic analysis associated a missense DCLRE1C variant with V-gene and J-gene trimming of TCR beta chains, and an independent cohort replicated the association. Because counts were too low, roughly 16 rarely observed V segments, including chromosome 9 orphons, were left out of the earlier analysis of 587 of the donors. Because HLA typing was unavailable for some donors at each locus, only the typed subset was used in association tests. A further reported finding was that TCR beta sequences accurately predicted the HLA-A and HLA-B alleles for most subjects in the first cohort. The only immune exposure information available for the cohort was CMV serostatus. In a later analysis, 16,951 TCR beta sequences were associated with specific HLA alleles at a false discovery rate of 0.05. The 87-base-pair reads could not distinguish some IMGT-functional V segments, including TRBV6-2 and TRBV6-3, so those segments were excluded. Several of the top co-occurrence clusters appeared to be linked to parvovirus B19, influenza, CMV and Epstein-Barr virus, according to a later analysis. In an earlier analysis of over 550 of the donors, most TCR beta V segments were observed in productive rearrangements about 90% or about 30% of the time, broadly matching IMGT annotations. In a later analysis, HLA-associated TCR beta chains showed more clonal expansion and lower generation probabilities than non-associated chains that were equally common. The authors suggested that the approach could potentially be extended to other disease states and immunological phenotypes. A few of the identified cytomegalovirus-associated TCR beta chains were confirmed in vitro to be specific for cytomegalovirus antigens. In the study, 150 to 200 TCR beta chains were listed as associated with cytomegalovirus. Assigning TCR associations to individual alleles was difficult when HLA alleles, especially DR and DQ, strongly co-occurred. Most CMV-associated TCR beta chains appeared to be HLA-restricted in a later analysis, and the HLA associations seemed to be driven largely by CMV exposure.

From V the trimming removes 6 bases and from J it removes 3 bases, while the gene matches leave 11 bases of the junction unaccounted for. CDR1 MNHEY and CDR2 SVGAGI were looked up in the germline V gene. The CDR3 runs 16 residues from the cysteine to the phenylalanine. Only the CDR3 part of the read is kept: 48 bases, read in frame from the first base. The source of this sequence is a woman aged 45-65 years in good health and CMV-seropositive. The rearrangement combines TRBV6-5 with TRBJ2-5, and 9 junctional nucleotides match TRBD1. Material for sequencing was PBMCs. The nucleotide sequence reads TGTGCCAGCAGCTACAGGGGGCGTGGCGGGGAAGAGACCCAGTACTTC. This translates into CASSYRGRGGEETQYF.